One and the same sample provided the 9 T cell receptor beta chains below, sequenced in a study of OX40 agonist ivuxolimab in advanced cancers. Some clones are missing from TCRdb's copy, which holds only in-frame ones; the method was immunoSEQ multiplex PCR. The sample has approximately 99,000 clones; roughly 90% are singletons. The sample consisted of CD4+ or CD8+ T cells sorted from blood, taken in a trial of the OX40 agonist ivuxolimab. These receptors came from an adult with an advanced solid tumor such as melanoma, head and neck, liver or kidney cancer.

The chain links TRBV18 to TRBJ2-7, with a tentative D call TRBD2 (5 bases). V gave up 2 bases and J gave up 1 base, with 9 bases separating them. This CDR3 region has 14 residues. CDR1 and CDR2 from the germline V gene are KGHSH and LQKENI. CDR3 sequence (DNA): TGTGCCAGCTCACCAACGGGGTCATCCTACGAGCAGTACTTC. This translates into CASSPTGSSYEQYF.

The V and J genes are TRBV6-5 and TRBJ1-3; possible D gene TRBD1, 6 bases. Germline V gene lookup returns CDR1 MNHEY and CDR2 SVGAGI. This CDR3 has 16 amino acids. Trimming removed 0 bases from V and 0 bases from J, with 9 bases in between. CDR3 DNA sequence: TGTGCCAGCAGTTACTCGAGGGGGGTCTCTGGAAACACCATATATTTT. It specifies CASSYSRGVSGNTIYF.

This clone was counted between two and nine times. The chain links TRBV19 to TRBJ1-5; D call uncertain. Germline assignment: CDR1 LNHDA and CDR2 SQIVND (reference sequence). The CDR3 spans 13 residues. Trimming pared 6 bases from V and 4 bases from J, leaving 10 bases between. The DNA for the CDR3 is TGTGCCAGTAGGGGAGGGCCTAATCAGCCCCAGCATTTT. This codes for CASRGGPNQPQHF. Full variable domain (outside the CDR3, taken from reference TRBV19 and TRBJ1-5): DGGITQSPKYLFRKEGQNVTLSCEQNLNHDAMYWYRQDPGQGLRLIYYSQIVNDFQKGDIAEGYSVSREKKESFPLTVTSAQKNPTAFYLCASRGGPNQPQHFGDGTRLSIL.

V and J are TRBV5-5 and TRBJ1-2, with TRBD1 as a possible D gene (5 bases). Germline CDR1 SGHKS, CDR2 YYEKEE (reference sequence). V was clipped by 4 bases and J by 2 bases, with 12 bases between them. CDR3 length: 14 amino acids. In DNA form, the CDR3 reads TGTGCCAGCAGCCCGTCCGGGGGAAACTATGGCTACACCTTC. It yields the protein CASSPSGGNYGYTF.

The CDR3 nucleotides read TGTGCCAGCAGCCCTCAGGGTCAAGCGGGAAACACCATATATTTT. It yields the protein CASSPQGQAGNTIYF. The chain recombines TRBV7-2 with TRBJ1-3, with D tentatively TRBD1 (5 bases). This CDR3 comprises 15 residues. CDR1 and CDR2 from the germline V gene are SGHTA and FQGNSA. Trimming took off 5 bases at V and 4 bases at J, with 15 bases between the two ends.

This clone was detected a few times. This chain links TRBV11-2 with TRBJ2-1, with 7 bases identical to TRBD2. Germline trimming cut 1 base from V and 7 bases from J; bases unmatched to any gene: 7. The CDR3 contains 15 residues. Germline-derived CDR1 and CDR2 are SGHAT and FQNNGV. The CDR3 loop is CASSLAAGFGNEQFF. Here the CDR3 DNA reads TGTGCCAGCAGCTTAGCAGCGGGGTTTGGTAATGAGCAGTTCTTC.

This clone was detected a few times. The V gene is TRBV5-1, the J gene TRBJ1-4; D perhaps matches TRBD1 (5 bases). V was clipped by 6 bases and J by 8 bases, with 17 bases between them. The CDR3 length is 14 residues. Per the germline V gene, CDR1 is SGHRS and CDR2 is YFSETQ. The CDR3 bases are TGCGCCAGCACCTCCGGGGCGGGTCGGGAAAAACTGTTTTTT. Protein: CASTSGAGREKLFF.

The chain carries TRBV2 and TRBJ1-4, with D maybe TRBD1 (6 bases). Germline loops: CDR1 SNHLY, CDR2 FYNNEI. The CDR3 is 14 residues long. Trimming pared 3 bases from V and 3 bases from J, leaving 8 bases between. DNA of the CDR3: TGTGCCAGCAGTGATAGGACAGCTAATGAAAAACTGTTTTTT. This encodes CASSDRTANEKLFF.

The chain couples TRBV5-1 to TRBJ2-3, with TRBD2 matching 14 bases. Germline trimming cut 7 bases from V and 6 bases from J; bases unmatched to any gene: 10. From germline, CDR1 is SGHRS and CDR2 YFSETQ. This CDR3 spans 16 amino acids. The CDR3 protein is CASRRVTSGRGDTQYF. CDR3 nucleotides: TGCGCCAGCCGTAGGGTGACTAGCGGGAGGGGCGATACGCAGTATTTT.